This T cell receptor (beta chain) was sequenced in a study of cytotoxic CD8 clonotypes in ibrutinib-treated CLL. Overall study: The subjects consisted of roughly 12 relapsed/refractory and over 14 treatment-naive individuals, with fewer than 18 IGHV unmutated.

The CDR3 loop spans 16 amino acids. V shed 2 bases, J shed 0 bases, and the junction held 3 bases outside the gene matches. Germline CDR1 MNHNY, CDR2 SVGAGI (reference sequence). The repertoire was sequenced with immunoSEQ multiplex PCR; TCRdb's copy has only in-frame clones and lacks some. The sample gives over 200,000 clones, 70% of which show up once; 5.5% to 6% is in the top ten. This clone has a handful of counts. Its antigen remains unknown. Study observations and caveats: Few clonotypes were public, and these shrank or held steady under treatment.

This TCR came from a human donor with chronic lymphocytic leukemia. The material sequenced was PBMCs, taken after 12 months of ibrutinib treatment. The rearrangement links TRBV6-6 to TRBJ2-4; 8 bases are a match to TRBD1. CDR3 in DNA: TGTGCCAGCAGTTACGGGACAGGACTAGCCAAAAACATTCAGTACTTC. Translation gives CASSYGTGLAKNIQYF.